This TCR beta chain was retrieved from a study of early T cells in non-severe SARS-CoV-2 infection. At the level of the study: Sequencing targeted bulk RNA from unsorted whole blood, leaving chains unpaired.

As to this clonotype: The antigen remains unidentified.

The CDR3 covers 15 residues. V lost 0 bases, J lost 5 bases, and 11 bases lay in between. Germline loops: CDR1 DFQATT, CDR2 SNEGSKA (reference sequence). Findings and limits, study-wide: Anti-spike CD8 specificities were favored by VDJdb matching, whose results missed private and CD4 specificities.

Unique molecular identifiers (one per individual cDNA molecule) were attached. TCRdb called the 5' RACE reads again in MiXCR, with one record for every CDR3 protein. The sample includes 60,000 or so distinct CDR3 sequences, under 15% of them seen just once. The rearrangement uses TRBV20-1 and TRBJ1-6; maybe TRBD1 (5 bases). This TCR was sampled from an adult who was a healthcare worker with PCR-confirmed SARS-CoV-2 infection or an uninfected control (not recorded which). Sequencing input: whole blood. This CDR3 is CSARDLGGDNSPLHF. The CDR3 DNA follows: TGCAGTGCTAGAGATTTGGGGGGAGATAATTCACCCCTCCACTTT.